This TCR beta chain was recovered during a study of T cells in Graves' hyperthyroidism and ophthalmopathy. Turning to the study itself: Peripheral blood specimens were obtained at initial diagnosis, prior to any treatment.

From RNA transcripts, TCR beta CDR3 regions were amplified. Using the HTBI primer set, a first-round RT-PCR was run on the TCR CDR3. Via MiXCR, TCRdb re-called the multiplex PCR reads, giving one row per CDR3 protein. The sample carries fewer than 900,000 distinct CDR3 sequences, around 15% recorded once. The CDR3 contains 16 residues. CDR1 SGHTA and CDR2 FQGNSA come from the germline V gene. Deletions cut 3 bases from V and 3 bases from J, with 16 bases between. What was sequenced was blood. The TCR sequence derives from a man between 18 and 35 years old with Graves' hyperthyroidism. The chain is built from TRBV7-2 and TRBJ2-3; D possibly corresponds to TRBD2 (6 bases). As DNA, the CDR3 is TGTGCCAGCAGCTTGACGGGACGGAGGGTGACAGATACGCAGTATTTT. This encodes CASSLTGRRVTDTQYF.